This T cell receptor (beta chain) was retrieved from a study of control samples from healthy donors and cancer patients. Clones were read by immunoSEQ multiplex PCR, and TCRdb kept only the in-frame ones, dropping some. The sample contains about 120,000 clones, roughly 88% of which appear only once. Germline loops: CDR1 SGHTS, CDR2 YDEGEE. The germline V and J ends were trimmed by 0 bases and 12 bases, with 4 bases remaining between them. The CDR3 extends over 10 amino acids. The clonotype originates from a man aged 35 to 55 in good health. The sequencing input was blood. The V and J genes are TRBV5-8 and TRBJ1-5; D is uncertain. In nucleotides, the CDR3 is TGTGCCAGCAGCTTGGTAAACCAGCATTTT. Its translation is CASSLVNQHF.